This TCR beta chain is drawn from a study of blood T cells in healthy people across ages. With regard to this clonotype: Its antigen is as yet unknown.

The second PCR ran about 6 to 12 cycles with a sample-barcoded 5' primer and J-beta primers. Per-sample output comprised a minimum of 2.5 million paired-end reads containing CDR3. TCRdb independently ran MiXCR on the 5' RACE reads; one entry per CDR3 protein. The sample consists of fewer than 600,000 distinct CDR3 sequences, roughly a quarter of them appearing once. This CDR3 spans 15 amino acids. The junction had 1 base not matched to a gene; V was cut back by 2 bases and J by 2 bases. Germline CDR1 reads ENHRY; CDR2 reads SYGVKD. Study-level findings and limits: Roughly linearly, TCR beta diversity per million T cells fell as age increased.

These data also formed part of another study, on T cells of mothers and their children. Per that paper: The sample comes from fewer than 10 healthy Caucasian donors: mothers and children.

This chain joins TRBV10-3 and TRBJ2-3; 10 bases agree with TRBD1. This TCR was recovered from a boy younger than 10 in good health. What was sequenced was blood. The DNA of the CDR3 is TGTGCCATCAGTGAGGACAGGGGGCACACAGATACGCAGTATTTT. Translation: CAISEDRGHTDTQYF.